These 27 T cell receptor delta chains originate from one sample sequenced in a study of gamma-delta T cells after stem cell transplantation. TCRdb reapplied CATT to the RT-PCR reads. The repertoire holds 2,000 to 3,000 delta-chain clones, more than 2.5% seen once, with 45% to 55% in the top ten. The specimen sequenced was gamma-delta T cells. These receptors were taken from a human donor. It is not recorded whose cells these are; they may come from a transplant donor.

This clone is medium-sized by share. It is likely a read error: a sequence one base away is far more abundant. This chain uses TRDV2 with TRDJ3; a possible D gene is TRDD3 (5 bases). The V and J ends lost 0 bases and 0 bases respectively, with 17 bases between them. CDR1 GEAIGNYY and CDR2 EKD come from the germline V gene. The CDR3 contains 20 residues. CDR3 DNA: TGTGCCTGTGACACCGCAGGGACGGGGAGCGGCTCCTGGGACACCCGACAGATGTTTTTC. Translation gives CACDTAGTGSGSWDTRQMFF.

This clone was counted between two and nine times. TCRdb pairs this DNA with a much larger clone's protein that differs at residue 13, likely a read error; the protein shown was translated from the DNA. The rearrangement links TRDV2 to TRDJ1; 11 positions match TRDD3. Per the germline V gene, CDR1 is GEAIGNYY and CDR2 is EKD. CDR3 length: 16 residues. The CDR3 sequence is CACDTVSGGYTDELIF. Written as DNA, the CDR3 is TGTGCCTGTGACACCGTGTCTGGGGGATACACCGATGAACTCATCTTT.

This clone was detected only a few times. A read error is the likely source, as a far larger clone sits one nucleotide away. Other DNA sequences in the sample encode the same CDR3. V gene TRDV2 combines with J gene TRDJ1, with TRDD3 matching over 8 bases. Unmatched junction bases numbered 20, after V lost 1 base and J lost 2 bases. The CDR3 is 20 amino acids. Germline V lookup: CDR1 GEAIGNYY, CDR2 EKD. CDR3 DNA: TGTGCCTGTGACACGGTCCGTACTGGGGGTTACGCGAATTGGACCGATAAACTCATCTTT. Translation gives CACDTVRTGGYANWTDKLIF.

Regarding this clone: The TCRdb record carries a much larger clone's protein, which differs from this DNA's translation at residue 3; a read error is the likely cause, and the protein listed here is the DNA translation. This sequence joins TRDV2 and TRDJ1, with TRDD3 matching 12 bases. This CDR3 is 16 amino acids long. In germline, CDR1 is GEAIGNYY, CDR2 EKD. CDR3: CAYDTLLGDTSDKLIF. The CDR3 region has the DNA TGTGCCTATGACACTCTACTGGGGGATACTTCCGATAAACTCATCTTT.

The table lists this clone with a few counts. A much larger clonotype is one base distant, so this may be a read error. Other nucleotide sequences from this sample produce the same CDR3. The chain carries TRDV2 and TRDJ1; D possibly matches TRDD2 or TRDD3 (5 bases each). Trimming took off 4 bases at V and 0 bases at J, with 20 bases between the two ends. The CDR3 is 17 residues long. Germline V gene sequence: CDR1 GEAIGNYY, CDR2 EKD. In DNA form, the CDR3 reads TGTGCCTGTGATCCCGCGGGGACCTACCCGTACACCGATAAACTCATCTTT. Its translation: CACDPAGTYPYTDKLIF.

In this sample, this clone is medium-sized. This is likely an artifact of a read error, given a far larger clone one base away. This specimen includes other DNA sequences encoding the same CDR3. V and J are TRDV2 and TRDJ1, with TRDD3 matching 9 bases. Germline V CDR1 and CDR2: GEAIGNYY, EKD. After removal of 3 bases from V and 3 bases from J, the junction contained 7 bases not matched to a gene. This CDR3 region has 15 residues. In DNA form, the CDR3 reads TGTGCCTGTGACTTACTGGGGGACACTCCCGATAAACTCATCTTT. Encoded protein: CACDLLGDTPDKLIF.

This clone was detected a few times. Only one base separates this from a far larger clonotype, so it likely reflects a read error. The same CDR3 arises from other DNA sequences in this sample as well. The chain links TRDV2 to TRDJ1; 9 bases are shared with TRDD3. Germline V gene data show CDR1 as GEAIGNYY and CDR2 as EKD. The CDR3 totals 17 residues. The CDR3 is CACDRLLGEPDTDKLIF. Here the CDR3 DNA reads TGTGCCTGTGACCGCCTACTGGGGGAGCCTGACACCGATAAACTCATCTTC.

This clone was counted only a few times. TCRdb has a much larger clone's protein, which differs at residue 4 from the translation of this DNA, likely because of a read error; what is shown is the protein translated from the DNA. The V gene is TRDV2, the J gene TRDJ3; 7 bases line up with TRDD3. CDR1 is GEAIGNYY and CDR2 is EKD in the germline V gene. The CDR3 consists of 20 residues. The CDR3 loop reads CACGTAAGGIPSWDTRQMFF. The CDR3 DNA is TGTGCCTGTGGCACCGCGGCGGGGGGGATCCCCTCCTGGGACACCCGACAGATGTTTTTC.

This clone was seen a handful of times. This likely came from a read error, as a far larger clone is one base away. The same CDR3 can be traced to other DNA sequences in this sample. V gene TRDV2 combines with J gene TRDJ1, with 13 bases lining up with TRDD3. J gave up 0 bases and V 4 bases, and 10 bases lay outside the gene matches. This CDR3 is 18 amino acids long. Germline loops: CDR1 GEAIGNYY, CDR2 EKD. The CDR3 DNA is TGTGCCTGTGATGGGATCCGACTGGGGGATACGGACACCGATAAACTCATCTTT. Amino acid sequence: CACDGIRLGDTDTDKLIF.

This clone is termed medium-sized. The chain has TRDV2 and TRDJ1; TRDD3 matches at 9 bases. The CDR3 totals 17 residues. J lost 0 bases, V lost 3 bases, and 10 bases had no gene match. Germline V gene sequence: CDR1 GEAIGNYY, CDR2 EKD. In DNA, the CDR3 is TGTGCCTGTGACTCCCTGGGGGATTCGTCGAACACCGATAAACTCATCTTT. It specifies CACDSLGDSSNTDKLIF.

About this clone: A far larger clone lies a single base away; this is likely a read error. This specimen includes other DNA sequences encoding the same CDR3. The chain uses TRDV2 and TRDJ1; D perhaps matches TRDD3 (5 bases). The CDR3 has 14 residues. Per germline, CDR1 GEAIGNYY and CDR2 EKD. V shed 1 base and J shed 2 bases, with 10 bases lying between them. The CDR3 loop is CACDTLGETDKLIF. In DNA, the CDR3 is TGTGCCTGTGACACACTAGGGGAAACCGATAAACTCATCTTT.

This clone was seen more than once but under ten times. One end of the junction varies from germline; a read error may be responsible. The identical CDR3 is also encoded by other nucleotide sequences in the sample. In DNA, the CDR3 is TGTGCCCTTGGGGAAAGAGGTTCCTACCCGGTAATAGGGTACTGGGGGATAATGTCGTACACCGATAAACTCATCTTT. It specifies CALGERGSYPVIGYWGIMSYTDKLIF. The chain couples TRDV1 to TRDJ1; 11 bases line up with TRDD3. CDR1 and CDR2 from the germline V gene are TSWWSYY and QGS. This CDR3 region has 26 residues.

This clone has a handful of counts. The protein held in TCRdb is that of a much larger clone and does not match this DNA's translation at residue 3, likely because of a read error; the protein shown is translated from the DNA. V and J are TRDV2 and TRDJ1; 8 bases map to TRDD3. This CDR3 contains 16 residues. Germline V lookup: CDR1 GEAIGNYY, CDR2 EKD. CDR3 coding DNA: TGTGCCTATGACACCGTAGGGGATACAGAGGCCGATAAACTCATCTTT. Its translation is CAYDTVGDTEADKLIF.

Concerning this clone itself: The protein held in TCRdb is that of a much larger clone and does not match this DNA's translation at residue 12, likely because of a read error; the protein shown is translated from the DNA. The chain links TRDV2 to TRDJ1; D is undetermined. Looked up from germline, CDR1 is GEAIGNYY and CDR2 is EKD. Trimming pared 3 bases from V and 2 bases from J, leaving 24 bases between. The CDR3 length is 18 residues. The CDR3 region has the DNA TGTGCCTGTGACGCGCTTACAGAAGTTGGTAGTTTTACCGATAAACTCATCTTT. It is translated as CACDALTEVGSFTDKLIF.

To note about this clone: The germline gene is not matched at one end of the junction; a read error may be the cause. The CDR3 DNA follows: TGTGCCTGTGACACCGTCAGCGGGGCAGGGGGGCCACCTAGCTCCTGGGACACCCGACAGGTGTTTTTC. Translating it yields CACDTVSGAGGPPSSWDTRQVFF. J is TRDJ3 and V is TRDV2; D perhaps matches TRDD3 (5 bases). This CDR3 contains 23 residues. Per the germline V gene, CDR1 is GEAIGNYY and CDR2 is EKD.

About this clone: With only one base between it and a far larger clone, this is likely a read error. Within the sample, other DNA sequences also encode this same CDR3. This chain links TRDV2 with TRDJ1, with TRDD3 matching 8 bases. With V trimmed by 1 base and J by 0 bases, 15 bases remained unmatched. CDR3 size: 19 residues. CDR1 GEAIGNYY and CDR2 EKD come from the germline V gene. The CDR3 is CACDTGLLGGSPYTDKLIF. The CDR3 coding sequence is TGTGCCTGTGACACAGGTTTACTGGGGGGCTCGCCCTACACCGATAAACTCATCTTT.

On this clone itself: This DNA's translation and the protein TCRdb lists, from a much larger clone, do not match at residue 15, likely due to a read error; the protein shown is translated from the DNA. The chain couples TRDV2 to TRDJ1; TRDD3 agrees at 9 bases. Germline V gene sequence: CDR1 GEAIGNYY, CDR2 EKD. This CDR3 contains 17 residues. CDR3 bases: TGTGCCTGTGACCGCCTACTGGGGGAGCCTGACACCGATAAACCCATCTTT. This encodes CACDRLLGEPDTDKPIF.

The CDR3 DNA follows: TGTGCTCTTGGGGAACCTGGGTTCCTACGGTACTGGGGGATGGCGGACACCGATAAACTCATCTTT. Translated: CALGEPGFLRYWGMADTDKLIF. This rearrangement joins TRDV1 to TRDJ1; TRDD3 matches at 10 bases. This CDR3 region has 22 residues. V was pared by 1 base and J by 0 bases, with 20 bases of the junction left unmatched. Germline CDR1 reads TSWWSYY; CDR2 reads QGS.

As to this clone: The protein recorded in TCRdb matches a much larger clone and deviates from this DNA's translation at residue 11, suggesting a read error; the protein here is obtained by translating the DNA. The V call is TRDV2, the J call TRDJ1, with 9 bases identical to TRDD3. This CDR3 spans 18 amino acids. The ends lost 7 bases at V and 1 base at J; junction bases unmatched: 18. Per germline, CDR1 GEAIGNYY and CDR2 EKD. The CDR3 bases are TGTGCCTGCTCCTTCCTCACTGGGGGAAGAGTGACCACCGATAAACTCATCTTT. Its translation is CACSFLTGGRVTTDKLIF.

As regards this clone: This may arise from a read error, as a much more abundant clone is one base away. The same CDR3 can be traced to other DNA sequences in this sample. Written as DNA, the CDR3 is TGTGCCTGTGACACTATCGAGGGGGCAGACACCGATAAACTCATCTTT. Translating gives CACDTIEGADTDKLIF. The chain links TRDV2 to TRDJ1; a possible D gene is TRDD3 (5 bases). Trimming left V 1 base short and J 0 bases short, with 14 bases between. This CDR3 is built from 16 residues. CDR1 and CDR2 (germline): GEAIGNYY, EKD.

Notes on this clone: The protein TCRdb lists belongs to a much larger clone and differs from this DNA's translation at residue 9, which points to a read error; the protein shown is made from the DNA. The chain couples TRDV2 to TRDJ1, with a possible D match to TRDD3 (5 bases). V was pared by 2 bases and J by 1 base, with 13 bases between. CDR1 GEAIGNYY and CDR2 EKD come from the germline V gene. The CDR3 is 15 residues long. CDR3 DNA: TGTGCCTGTGACAGAGTGGGGTCCCCCACCGATAAACTCATCTTT. Translating it yields CACDRVGSPTDKLIF.

The table lists this clone with a few counts. This sample includes further DNA sequences coding for the same CDR3. The chain has TRDV2 and TRDJ3; perhaps TRDD3 as D (6 bases). The CDR3 length is 18 residues. CDR1 GEAIGNYY and CDR2 EKD come from the germline V gene. Between the trimmed V and J ends, which lost 7 bases and 3 bases, there was a span of 21 bases. This chain's CDR3 is CACDVLQDTNWDTRQMFF. CDR3 in DNA: TGTGCCTGCGACGTCCTCCAGGATACTAACTGGGACACCCGACAGATGTTTTTC.

In its sample, this clone is medium-sized (0.01 to 0.1%). This likely came from a read error, as a far larger clone is one base away. The chain is built from TRDV2 and TRDJ3; D is possibly TRDD3 (6 bases). CDR1 and CDR2 from the germline V gene are GEAIGNYY and EKD. The CDR3 is 20 residues long. Trimming took 0 bases from V and 0 from J, leaving 17 bases between them. CDR3 in amino acids: CACDTVLEDTLSWDTRQMFF. As DNA, the CDR3 is TGTGCCTGTGACACCGTACTGGAGGATACCCTCTCCTGGGACACCCGACAGATGTTTTTC.

As to this clone: For this DNA, TCRdb reports the protein of a much larger clone, which diverges at residue 4, most likely from a read error; the protein presented here is translated directly from the DNA. The chain employs TRDV2 and TRDJ1; 11 bases fit TRDD3. Per germline, CDR1 GEAIGNYY and CDR2 EKD. The CDR3 loop spans 18 amino acids. As DNA, the CDR3 is TGTGCCTGTGTCACCATTATGGTGGGGGATACGCCGTCCGATAAACTCATCTTT. This sequence encodes CACVTIMVGDTPSDKLIF.

This clone was seen only a few times. The chain employs TRDV2 and TRDJ3; TRDD3 aligns across 12 bases. Trimming at V came to 1 base and at J to 2 bases, leaving 17 bases not matched to a gene. The CDR3 is 23 residues long. From germline, CDR1 is GEAIGNYY and CDR2 EKD. This chain's CDR3 is CACDTLLGDTGVERAWDTRQMFF. In DNA, the CDR3 is TGTGCCTGTGACACGTTACTGGGGGATACTGGCGTGGAGCGTGCCTGGGACACCCGACAGATGTTTTTC.

In its sample, this clone was seen a few times. TCRdb's entry gives the protein of a much larger clone, which mismatches this DNA's translation at residue 4, likely from a read error; the protein reported here is translated from the DNA. This rearrangement joins TRDV2 to TRDJ1, with D perhaps matching TRDD3 (5 bases). From germline, CDR1 is GEAIGNYY and CDR2 EKD. The CDR3 has 15 residues. Here the CDR3 reads CACGTAGPYTDKLIF. CDR3 in DNA: TGTGCCTGTGGCACCGCTGGGCCGTACACCGATAAACTCATCTTT.

The sample holds a few counts of this clone. TCRdb lists the protein of a much larger clone for this DNA, which differs at residue 13, so this is likely a read error; the protein given here is translated from the DNA itself. DNA of the CDR3: TGTGCCTGTGACCCAGTCCCCATATTACTGGGGGAAGGCACCGATAAACTCATCTTT. Its protein product is CACDPVPILLGEGTDKLIF. The V gene is TRDV2, the J gene TRDJ1; TRDD3 agrees at 9 bases. The CDR3 runs 19 residues. Germline lookup yields CDR1 GEAIGNYY and CDR2 EKD. With 3 bases clipped from V and 1 base from J, the junction kept 17 bases outside the gene matches.